Presented here are 18 T cell receptor beta chains from one specimen sequenced in a study of T cell responses to AZD1222 COVID-19 vaccine. The method was immunoSEQ multiplex PCR; TCRdb's version includes in-frame clones alone and lacks a portion of them. The data show around 140,000 clones, with almost 85% seen just once and about 7.9% held by the top ten. The sample was peripheral blood, taken 28 days after the second dose of the MenACWY control vaccine. These receptor sequences come from an adult who received the MenACWY meningococcal vaccine as a control.

The chain couples TRBV2 to TRBJ1-1; D remains unclear. Trimming left V 6 bases short and J 4 bases short, with 9 bases between. The length of the CDR3 is 12 residues. Germline-derived CDR1 and CDR2 are SNHLY and FYNNEI. CDR3 coding DNA: TGTGCCAGCAGGCTCTCGTTCACTGAAGCTTTCTTT. The encoded protein is CASRLSFTEAFF.

J is TRBJ2-1 and V is TRBV19; TRBD1 matches 8 bases. V was clipped by 8 bases and J by 8 bases; unmatched bases: 8. CDR1 LNHDA and CDR2 SQIVND come from the germline V gene (reference sequence). This CDR3 is 13 amino acids long. The CDR3 here is CASRQGNVDEQFF. CDR3 DNA sequence: TGTGCCAGTCGACAGGGGAATGTCGATGAGCAGTTCTTC. The full variable domain, its missing parts supplied by reference TRBV19 and TRBJ2-1, is DGGITQSPKYLFRKEGQNVTLSCEQNLNHDAMYWYRQDPGQGLRLIYYSQIVNDFQKGDIAEGYSVSREKKESFPLTVTSAQKNPTAFYLCASRQGNVDEQFFGPGTRLTVL.

The V call is TRBV24-1, the J call TRBJ2-6; tentatively, D is TRBD2 (6 bases). V was pared by 10 bases and J by 2 bases, with 8 bases between. The CDR3 has 13 amino acids. Germline CDR1 KGHDR, CDR2 SFDVKD. DNA for the CDR3: TGTGCCACTCGGGGGACTGGGGCCAACGTCCTGACTTTC. Encoded protein: CATRGTGANVLTF.

This rearrangement joins TRBV7-8 to TRBJ2-2, with D unresolved. V was clipped by 5 bases and J by 6 bases, with 10 bases between them. The germline CDR1 and CDR2 sequences are SGHVS and FQNEAQ. This CDR3 is 13 amino acids long. The CDR3 reads CASSGRWAGELFF. For the CDR3, the DNA is TGTGCCAGCAGCGGACGCTGGGCCGGGGAGCTGTTTTTT. The full variable domain, in which reference TRBV7-8 and TRBJ2-2 provide the parts outside the CDR3, is GAGVSQSPRYKVAKRGQDVALRCDPISGHVSLFWYQQALGQGPEFLTYFQNEAQLDKSGLPSDRFFAERPEGSVSTLKIQRTQQEDSAVYLCASSGRWAGELFFGEGSRLTVL.

The rearrangement uses TRBV19 and TRBJ2-3; D gene ambiguous. V was pared by 3 bases and J by 2 bases, with 12 bases between. Germline lookup yields CDR1 LNHDA and CDR2 SQIVND (reference sequence). The CDR3 contains 15 residues. CDR3 sequence: CASSIGPFPTDTQYF. The CDR3 DNA reads as TGTGCCAGTAGTATCGGACCATTCCCCACAGATACGCAGTATTTT.

The chain links TRBV2 to TRBJ1-2; 8 nucleotides line up with TRBD1. CDR1 is SNHLY, CDR2 FYNNEI, per germline. The V segment lost 6 bases and the J segment 7 bases; nucleotides outside the gene matches: 10. The CDR3 totals 14 residues. In DNA, the CDR3 is TGTGCCAGCAGCAGGACAGGGATCATTACTGGCTACACCTTC. Its protein is CASSRTGIITGYTF.

V and J are TRBV6-5 and TRBJ2-3; 9 positions match TRBD1. Germline V gene data show CDR1 as MNHEY and CDR2 as SVGAGI. The CDR3 loop spans 15 amino acids. Trimming at V came to 6 bases and at J to 1 base, leaving 5 bases not matched to a gene. CDR3 DNA sequence: TGTGCCAGCAGCCACACAGGGGGCGGCACAGATACGCAGTATTTT. Its protein product is CASSHTGGGTDTQYF.

This chain links TRBV11-3 with TRBJ2-3; 8 nucleotides line up with TRBD2. The V and J ends lost 5 bases and 5 bases, in that order; junction bases with no gene match: 15. The germline gives CDR1 SGHNT, CDR2 YENEEA. This CDR3 has 17 amino acids. CDR3 nucleotides: TGTGCCAGCAGCGCAAGCCCAGCGGGAGTCGAACGAGATACGCAGTATTTT. Its translation: CASSASPAGVERDTQYF.

This chain uses TRBV6-6 with TRBJ2-2; TRBD2 matches at 10 bases. The junction had 6 bases not matched to a gene; V was cut back by 6 bases and J by 5 bases. Germline V CDR1 and CDR2: MNHNY, SVGAGI (reference sequence). The CDR3 runs 15 residues. The CDR3 sequence: CASRPGTSVTGELFF. Written as DNA, the CDR3 is TGTGCCAGCAGGCCCGGGACTAGCGTTACCGGGGAGCTGTTTTTT.

The chain employs TRBV18 and TRBJ2-3; TRBD2 matches 12 bases. The CDR3 is 18 amino acids. Looked up from germline, CDR1 is KGHSH and CDR2 is LQKENI. Germline trimming cut 2 bases from V and 2 bases from J; bases unmatched to any gene: 8. Here the CDR3 reads CASSPFVTSGGPTDTQYF. As DNA, the CDR3 is TGTGCCAGCTCACCATTCGTCACTAGCGGGGGGCCCACAGATACGCAGTATTTT.

The chain employs TRBV5-4 and TRBJ2-7; 8 bases line up with TRBD2. Per the germline V gene, CDR1 is SGHNT and CDR2 is YYREEE (reference sequence). J was trimmed by 3 bases and V by 4 bases; bases with no gene match: 3. The CDR3 extends over 13 amino acids. In nucleotides, the CDR3 is TGTGCCAGCAGCGAAGGGACTAGCTACGAGCAGTACGTC. It translates to CASSEGTSYEQYV.

This clone was seen once. The J gene is TRBJ2-7, the V gene TRBV5-1; D is tentatively TRBD1 or TRBD2 (6 bases each). The CDR3 is 15 residues long. Trimming took off 0 bases at V and 5 bases at J, with 15 bases between the two ends. The germline CDR1 and CDR2 sequences are SGHRS and YFSETQ. The CDR3 loop is CASSLVGGALDEQYV. DNA of the CDR3: TGCGCCAGCAGCTTGGTGGGGGGCGCCTTGGACGAGCAGTACGTC.

The chain employs TRBV5-1 and TRBJ2-2; D possibly corresponds to TRBD2 (7 bases). CDR1 is SGHRS and CDR2 is YFSETQ in the germline V gene. The CDR3 covers 16 residues. V shed 4 bases and J shed 5 bases, with 18 bases lying between them. The CDR3 loop reads CASSPIGGGETGELFF. The CDR3 nucleotides read TGCGCCAGCAGCCCAATTGGGGGGGGCGAAACCGGGGAGCTGTTTTTT.

The CDR3 nucleotides are TGTGCCAGCAGCCCCGCCGGGACAGGGAAGACGCAGTATTTT. Protein sequence: CASSPAGTGKTQYF. V is TRBV27 and J is TRBJ2-3; TRBD1 agrees at 9 bases. The germline V gene encodes CDR1 MNHEY and CDR2 SMNVEV (reference sequence). The V segment lost 6 bases and the J segment 9 bases; nucleotides outside the gene matches: 10. There are 14 residues in the CDR3.

Here the CDR3 reads CASSMGVRMKSGNTIYF. DNA of the CDR3: TGTGCCAGTAGTATGGGGGTCAGGATGAAATCTGGAAACACCATATATTTT. The rearrangement joins TRBV19 to TRBJ1-3; tentative D call: TRBD1 (5 bases). V gave up 3 bases and J gave up 1 base, with 16 bases separating them. Per germline, CDR1 LNHDA and CDR2 SQIVND (reference sequence). CDR3 size: 17 residues.

This chain joins TRBV29-1 and TRBJ1-3, with D tentatively TRBD1 (5 bases). The CDR3 extends over 13 amino acids. V was cut by 2 bases and J by 0 bases, with 5 bases left in between. The germline gives CDR1 SQVTM, CDR2 ANQGSEA. The CDR3 spells CSVERGSGNTIYF. In nucleotides, the CDR3 is TGCAGCGTTGAAAGGGGCTCTGGAAACACCATATATTTT.

The chain is built from TRBV30 and TRBJ1-2; weak D call: TRBD1 (5 bases). This CDR3 region has 15 residues. Trimming left V 0 bases short and J 4 bases short, with 15 bases between. Germline CDR1 GTSNPN, CDR2 SVGIG (reference sequence). In DNA, the CDR3 is TGTGCCTGGAGTGTACCCTGGGGGGAGTTCTATGGCTACACCTTC. This codes for CAWSVPWGEFYGYTF. The complete variable domain, with remaining parts taken from reference TRBV30 and TRBJ1-2, reads SQTIHQWPATLVQPVGSPLSLECTVEGTSNPNLYWYRQAAGRGLQLLFYSVGIGQISSEVPQNLSASRPQDRQFILSSKKLLLSDSGFYLCAWSVPWGEFYGYTFGSGTRLTVV.

The chain carries TRBV4-1 and TRBJ1-2, with a possible D match to TRBD1 (6 bases). Trimming pared 1 base from V and 7 bases from J, leaving 16 bases between. This CDR3 contains 15 residues. Germline CDR1 MGHRA, CDR2 YSYEKL. The CDR3 DNA reads TGCGCCAGCAGCCAAGGGGAAGGGGGGCAGGGTGGCTACACCTTC. It specifies CASSQGEGGQGGYTF.